This TCR beta chain was recorded in a study of control samples from healthy donors and cancer patients. Sequencing used immunoSEQ multiplex PCR; TCRdb keeps in-frame clones, though not all of them. The sample has approximately 89,000 clones, under 90% seen once. Germline CDR1 reads SNHLY; CDR2 reads FYNNEI. Trimming removed 5 bases from V and 8 bases from J, with 16 bases in between. This CDR3 has 14 amino acids. This receptor was identified in a woman in her 40s in good health. V is TRBV2 and J is TRBJ2-1, with unresolved D. The specimen sequenced was blood. The CDR3 coding sequence is TGTGCCAGCAGTAAAGAACCCCCCTTTGATGAGCAGTTCTTC. The encoded protein is CASSKEPPFDEQFF.